The 8 T cell receptor beta chains given below trace back to one sample, sequenced in a study of molecular identifiers for immune sequencing clone quantification. In TCRdb, the PCR reads were re-called with MiXCR into one record per CDR3 protein. The repertoire holds about half a million distinct CDR3 sequences, with around 23% as singletons. Sample: naive CD8+ T cells from blood, with Jurkat cell RNA spiked in. As to subset: FACS-sorted CD8+CD4-CCR7+CD45RA+ naive T cells. Source of these receptors: a human donor in good health. Some libraries in this study had Jurkat cell RNA spiked in.

This sequence joins TRBV27 and TRBJ2-4; TRBD2 agrees at 9 bases. The CDR3 runs to 14 residues. Germline CDR1 reads MNHEY; CDR2 reads SMNVEV (reference sequence). Unmatched junction bases numbered 4, after V lost 2 bases and J lost 8 bases. The CDR3 spells CASSLGGGVDIQYF. CDR3 in DNA: TGTGCCAGCAGTTTAGGCGGGGGGGTTGACATTCAGTACTTC.

This clonotype occurred many times. J is TRBJ2-7 and V is TRBV6-6, with TRBD2 matching over 9 bases. Germline-derived CDR1 and CDR2 are MNHNY and SVGAGI (reference sequence). With 6 bases clipped from V and 2 bases from J, the junction kept 11 bases outside the gene matches. The CDR3 has 16 amino acids. The DNA of the CDR3 is TGTGCCAGCAGATTAACAGTAGCGGGAGCGACCTACGAGCAGTACTTC. This codes for CASRLTVAGATYEQYF.

This clonotype has only a few counts. The genes are TRBV20-1 and TRBJ1-1; a weak D match, TRBD1 (5 bases). The V end lost 0 bases, the J end lost 6 bases, and 11 bases lay between the germline ends. This CDR3 is built from 13 residues. Germline CDR1 reads DFQATT; CDR2 reads SNEGSKA (reference sequence). The CDR3 DNA reads TGCAGTGCTAGAGATCCAGGGATGGCTGAAGCTTTCTTT. This gives the protein CSARDPGMAEAFF.

Ten or more counts support this clonotype. The V and J genes are TRBV6-1 and TRBJ2-1; D uncertain. The CDR3 spans 13 residues. Trimming shortened V by 5 bases and J by 9 bases, and 14 bases separated the two germline ends. Germline V lookup: CDR1 MNHNS, CDR2 SASEGT. The CDR3 here is CASSPQMAGEQFF. The CDR3 region has the DNA TGTGCCAGCAGTCCGCAGATGGCCGGTGAGCAGTTCTTC.

V gene TRBV25-1 combines with J gene TRBJ2-7; D is possibly TRBD2 (5 bases). The germline V gene has CDR1 MGHDK and CDR2 SYGVNS. Trimming cost V 10 bases and J 1 base, with 14 bases left between them. The CDR3 totals 13 residues. The CDR3 sequence is CAILDGDSYEQYF. CDR3 in DNA: TGTGCCATCCTAGACGGGGATTCCTACGAGCAGTACTTC.

The chain combines TRBV24-1 with TRBJ2-3; 8 positions match TRBD2. Germline V lookup: CDR1 KGHDR, CDR2 SFDVKD. V lost 4 bases and J lost 6; bases outside the gene matches: 20. The CDR3 is 19 amino acids. Here the CDR3 DNA reads TGTGCCACCAGTGACCCCGGGACTAGAGATTCGCATCTAGTTGATACGCAGTATTTT. It codes for CATSDPGTRDSHLVDTQYF.

The rearrangement links TRBV7-8 to TRBJ2-3; D is unresolved. The CDR3 covers 15 residues. Looked up from germline, CDR1 is SGHVS and CDR2 is FQNEAQ. V was trimmed by 0 bases and J by 3 bases, leaving 10 bases between them. Here the CDR3 reads CASSLALVYTDTQYF. The CDR3 coding sequence is TGTGCCAGCAGCTTAGCGCTAGTCTATACAGATACGCAGTATTTT. The full variable domain, its missing parts supplied by reference TRBV7-8 and TRBJ2-3, is GAGVSQSPRYKVAKRGQDVALRCDPISGHVSLFWYQQALGQGPEFLTYFQNEAQLDKSGLPSDRFFAERPEGSVSTLKIQRTQQEDSAVYLCASSLALVYTDTQYFGPGTRLTVL.

This rearrangement joins TRBV4-3 to TRBJ2-3, with D unresolved. CDR1 is LGHNA and CDR2 is YSLEER in the germline V gene. V was clipped by 1 base and J by 0 bases, with 11 bases between them. This CDR3 has 16 residues. CDR3 amino acids: CASSQVEYDSTDTQYF. CDR3 coding DNA: TGCGCCAGCAGCCAAGTGGAGTACGACAGCACAGATACGCAGTATTTT.